The subject of this entry is one T cell receptor beta chain. As yet, its antigen is unknown. Germline V gives CDR1 LNHDA, CDR2 SQIVND (reference sequence). The ends were cut back, 7 bases at V and 3 bases at J, with 16 bases in the middle. CDR3 length: 15 amino acids. This specimen belongs to a study of T cell responses to AZD1222 COVID-19 vaccine. Notes on the study in general: Researchers took repertoire samples only after the peak T cell response had come. Among vaccine-associated CD4 TCRs, coverage spanned spike, with dominance at 160-218 and 743-854. Donors skewed white British and female; clonal diversity was possibly underestimated. Seropositive at baseline were only a handful of AZD1222 recipients.

Produced via immunoSEQ multiplex PCR; TCRdb's table is partial and in-frame only. Here the sample table reports 150,000 or so clones. Sequencing was performed on peripheral blood. The chain has TRBV19 and TRBJ1-5, with D maybe TRBD1 (6 bases). This clonotype originated in an adult in good health. CDR3 region: CASTPGGPFNQPQHF. The CDR3 DNA follows: TGTGCCAGTACCCCGGGGGGCCCTTTCAATCAGCCCCAGCATTTT.